The T cell receptor beta chain described here comes from a study of OX40 agonist ivuxolimab in advanced cancers. Whole-study context: One hepatocellular carcinoma and a couple of cutaneous melanoma patients partially responded. Study observations and caveats: Blood T cells, both CD4+ and CD8+, expanded clonally by week 6 at 0.1 to 3.0 mg/kg. Certain nonresponders likewise exhibited a low normalized T-cell clonal expansion.

Comments on this clone: Its antigen is unidentified.

The timepoints at which blood was sampled were baseline, cycle 4 day 1, and cycle 7 day 1. Clones were read by immunoSEQ multiplex PCR, and TCRdb kept only the in-frame ones, dropping some. The sample consists of some 41,000 clones, around nine tenths of them appearing once. This sequence originates from an adult with an advanced solid tumor such as melanoma, head and neck, liver or kidney cancer. Specimen: CD4+ or CD8+ T cells sorted from blood, collected in a trial of the OX40 agonist ivuxolimab.

CDR3 loop: CASSRVFYGYTF. The CDR3 nucleotides are TGTGCCAGCAGCCGTGTGTTCTATGGCTACACCTTC. The chain couples TRBV6-6 to TRBJ1-2; D ambiguous. The CDR3 loop spans 12 amino acids. Germline V gene sequence: CDR1 MNHNY, CDR2 SVGAGI (reference sequence). Trimming took 6 bases from V and 4 from J, leaving 9 bases between them.